In this sample, the clone carrying this TCR beta chain turned up many times. Its antigen is not identified. Regarding time point: newly diagnosed GD, antithyroid drugs for less than 3 months. Scientists built the TCR library using RNA that was extracted from PBMCs. The sample comes from a study of regulatory T cells in long-lasting Graves disease. Overall study findings and caveats: It was in persistent disease that TRBV28, TRBJ1-2 and TRBJ2-5 were favored. Persistent Graves' disease cases displayed lower TCR diversity than newly diagnosed ones.

Construction of TCR beta libraries relied on iRepertoire HTBI primers and on Arm-PCR targeting CDR3 regions. Each CDR3 protein gets one entry after TCRdb re-called the multiplex PCR reads with MiXCR. The table has around 250,000 distinct CDR3 sequences, approximately 20% seen once; the top ten hold roughly 15%. Looked up from germline, CDR1 is SGHAT and CDR2 is FQNNGV. V gave up 5 bases and J gave up 6 bases; unmatched junction bases: 8. CDR3 length: 15 residues. The sample also formed part of further work on T cells in Graves' hyperthyroidism and ophthalmopathy. That work adds: Most clonotypes that expanded in the thyroid above 0.001 also showed up in blood. Through a model of 13 V-J features, ophthalmopathy was separated from stable hyperthyroidism.

The input for sequencing was peripheral blood mononuclear cells (PBMCs), taken at new diagnosis, from a patient treated with antithyroid drugs. The chain carries TRBV11-2 and TRBJ2-7, with TRBD1 identical over 12 bases. This TCR derives from a woman aged 25 to 39 with Graves disease. The CDR3 loop reads CASSALRDRGPEQYF. DNA of the CDR3: TGTGCCAGCAGCGCCCTCCGGGACAGGGGGCCCGAGCAGTACTTC.